One and the same sample provided the 21 T cell receptor beta chains below, sequenced in a study of blood T cell repertoires in COVID-19. Libraries were prepared by immunoSEQ multiplex PCR; TCRdb keeps only in-frame clonotypes and omits some of them. The sample has around 250,000 clones; almost 85% are singletons. Sequenced sample: PBMCs or T cells enriched from blood (not recorded which). The receptor set was obtained from a woman aged 50 to 60 with acute COVID-19.

A word on this clone: At the DNA level, this CDR3 is encoded by other sequences in the same sample as well. The gene calls are TRBV4-1 and TRBJ1-1; 10 bases match TRBD1. Germline-derived CDR1 and CDR2 are MGHRA and YSYEKL. The junction had 5 bases not matched to a gene; V was cut back by 3 bases and J by 4 bases. This CDR3 spans 15 amino acids. This chain's CDR3 is CASSQPDRGGTEAFF. CDR3 DNA sequence: TGCGCCAGCAGCCAGCCGGACAGGGGGGGCACTGAAGCTTTCTTT.

This CDR3 reads CASSQETGSYGYTF. The CDR3, as DNA: TGCGCCAGCAGCCAAGAGACCGGGAGCTATGGCTACACCTTC. The chain has TRBV4-1 and TRBJ1-2; D gene uncertain. The ends were cut back, 0 bases at V and 4 bases at J, with 9 bases in the middle. From germline, CDR1 is MGHRA and CDR2 YSYEKL. The CDR3 consists of 14 residues.

The chain joins TRBV2 to TRBJ1-1; D unclear. The CDR3 loop spans 15 amino acids. Germline-derived CDR1 and CDR2 are SNHLY and FYNNEI. V lost 2 bases to trimming and J lost 4 bases, with 14 bases between them. CDR3 sequence: CASSELEGGVTEAFF. CDR3 DNA: TGTGCCAGCAGTGAACTGGAGGGTGGAGTCACTGAAGCTTTCTTT.

J is TRBJ2-2 and V is TRBV30; 7 bases align to TRBD2. The trim removed 0 bases at V and 2 bases at J, leaving 3 bases unmatched. The germline V gene encodes CDR1 GTSNPN and CDR2 SVGIG (reference sequence). This CDR3 is built from 15 residues. The CDR3 here is CAWSVGRANTGELFF. Here the CDR3 DNA reads TGTGCCTGGAGTGTAGGGAGGGCAAACACCGGGGAGCTGTTTTTT.

In this sample, this clone turned up a few times. The V and J genes are TRBV11-2 and TRBJ2-5, with D tentatively TRBD2 (5 bases). Germline V gives CDR1 SGHAT, CDR2 FQNNGV. The CDR3 length is 15 residues. Trimming cost V 0 bases and J 5 bases, with 13 bases left between them. CDR3 in amino acids: CASSLEGGSRETQYF. The CDR3 coding sequence is TGTGCCAGCAGCTTAGAGGGCGGGTCTAGGGAGACCCAGTACTTC. Full variable domain (rest looked up from reference TRBV11-2 and TRBJ2-5): EAGVAQSPRYKIIEKRQSVAFWCNPISGHATLYWYQQILGQGPKLLIQFQNNGVVDDSQLPKDRFSAERLKGVDSTLKIQPAKLEDSAVYLCASSLEGGSRETQYFGPGTRLLVL.

The chain combines TRBV30 with TRBJ1-2; maybe TRBD1 (5 bases). The CDR3 sequence is 13 residues long. Germline CDR1 and CDR2: GTSNPN and SVGIG (reference sequence). Trimming pared 8 bases from V and 4 bases from J, leaving 17 bases between. The CDR3 DNA reads as TGTGCCGGGATAATGGGCGGGGGCTATGGCTACACCTTC. It translates to CAGIMGGGYGYTF.

This chain connects TRBV29-1 to TRBJ1-1; D is uncertain. This CDR3 region has 13 residues. Germline V gene lookup returns CDR1 SQVTM and CDR2 ANQGSEA. The V end lost 3 bases, the J end lost 1 base, and 9 bases lay between the germline ends. CDR3 bases: TGCAGCGTTGACGCCACAGAGAACACTGAAGCTTTCTTT. Residues: CSVDATENTEAFF.

This clone has more than one count but fewer than ten. The chain links TRBV7-2 to TRBJ2-7, with a tentative D call TRBD1 (6 bases). There are 14 residues in the CDR3. V was trimmed by 3 bases and J by 2 bases, leaving 11 bases between them. Germline V gene lookup returns CDR1 SGHTA and CDR2 FQGNSA. The CDR3 sequence is CASSFEQGPYEQYF. CDR3 DNA sequence: TGTGCCAGCAGCTTCGAACAGGGCCCCTACGAGCAGTACTTC. Combining the CDR3 with reference TRBV7-2 and TRBJ2-7 gives the whole variable domain GAGVSQSPSNKVTEKGKDVELRCDPISGHTALYWYRQSLGQGLEFLIYFQGNSAPDKSGLPSDRFSAERTGGSVSTLTIQRTQQEDSAVYLCASSFEQGPYEQYFGPGTRLTVT.

The chain uses TRBV4-3 and TRBJ1-2, with 9 bases that match TRBD1. This CDR3 is 15 amino acids long. Germline CDR1 LGHNA, CDR2 YSLEER. With V trimmed by 4 bases and J by 6 bases, 9 bases remained unmatched. The CDR3 nucleotides read TGCGCCAGCAGCCGAAAACAGGGGGCAGGGGATGGCTACACCTTC. The encoded protein is CASSRKQGAGDGYTF.

This chain joins TRBV15 and TRBJ2-5, with D possibly matching TRBD1 (7 bases). V shed 4 bases and J shed 5 bases, with 17 bases lying between them. CDR1 is LNHNV and CDR2 is YYDKDF in the germline V gene (reference sequence). The CDR3 is 15 amino acids. The CDR3 DNA sequence: TGTGCCACCAGCATAGGTCAGGGGGGTATGGAGACCCAGTACTTC. As protein: CATSIGQGGMETQYF.

The rearrangement joins TRBV4-3 to TRBJ1-2; 7 bases agree with TRBD1. The CDR3 is made up of 15 amino acids. Trimming took 0 bases from V and 6 from J; bases not matched to a gene: 7. Germline-derived CDR1 and CDR2 are LGHNA and YSLEER. The chain's CDR3 is CASSQEVSGGDGYTF. As DNA, the CDR3 is TGCGCCAGCAGCCAAGAGGTGTCAGGGGGTGATGGCTACACCTTC.

The J gene is TRBJ1-2, the V gene TRBV30, with D possibly being TRBD1 (5 bases). The germline CDR1 and CDR2 sequences are GTSNPN and SVGIG (reference sequence). V lost 2 bases to trimming and J lost 8 bases, with 18 bases between them. The CDR3 is 14 amino acids. CDR3 region: CAWSSGTHIGGYTF. DNA of the CDR3: TGTGCCTGGAGTTCAGGGACTCACATTGGGGGCTACACCTTC. The full variable domain, with the rest looked up from reference TRBV30 and TRBJ1-2, is SQTIHQWPATLVQPVGSPLSLECTVEGTSNPNLYWYRQAAGRGLQLLFYSVGIGQISSEVPQNLSASRPQDRQFILSSKKLLLSDSGFYLCAWSSGTHIGGYTFGSGTRLTVV.

CDR3 in DNA: TGTGCCAGCAGCTTATTACAGGGGGTGGCTGAAGCTTTCTTT. Residues: CASSLLQGVAEAFF. This chain links TRBV11-2 with TRBJ1-1, with TRBD1 identical over 8 bases. The J segment lost 6 bases and the V segment lost 2 bases, leaving 5 bases of the junction unmatched. The CDR3 consists of 14 residues. CDR1 is SGHAT and CDR2 is FQNNGV in the germline V gene.

This rearrangement joins TRBV2 to TRBJ1-1, with 7 nucleotides matching TRBD1. The CDR3 spans 13 residues. The trim removed 7 bases at V and 2 bases at J, leaving 4 bases unmatched. Per germline, CDR1 SNHLY and CDR2 FYNNEI. The CDR3 loop is CASNGDRNTEAFF. CDR3 DNA: TGTGCCAGCAATGGGGACAGAAACACTGAAGCTTTCTTT.

The V call is TRBV7-2, the J call TRBJ1-1; D gene unclear. Germline V gene lookup returns CDR1 SGHTA and CDR2 FQGNSA. This CDR3 has 13 residues. V was pared by 5 bases and J by 0 bases, with 7 bases between. Here the CDR3 reads CASSPQVNTEAFF. The CDR3 coding sequence is TGTGCCAGCAGCCCGCAGGTGAACACTGAAGCTTTCTTT.

This clone was recorded only once. The chain combines TRBV7-6 with TRBJ2-2, with D perhaps matching TRBD2 (5 bases). V was trimmed by 2 bases and J by 3 bases, leaving 10 bases between them. Looked up from germline, CDR1 is SGHVS and CDR2 is FNYEAQ. The CDR3 totals 15 residues. CDR3 in amino acids: CASSLFEGDTGELFF. The DNA for the CDR3 is TGTGCCAGCAGCTTATTCGAGGGAGACACCGGGGAGCTGTTTTTT.

V gene TRBV13 combines with J gene TRBJ2-1; TRBD2 aligns across 8 bases. The CDR3 is 15 residues long. Per germline, CDR1 PRHDT and CDR2 FYEKMQ (reference sequence). Unmatched junction bases numbered 3, after V lost 5 bases and J lost 0 bases. In DNA form, the CDR3 reads TGTGCCAGCAGCCTCACTAGCGGCTCCTACAATGAGCAGTTCTTC. Amino acid sequence: CASSLTSGSYNEQFF. Full variable domain (outside the CDR3, taken from reference TRBV13 and TRBJ2-1): AAGVIQSPRHLIKEKRETATLKCYPIPRHDTVYWYQQGPGQDPQFLISFYEKMQSDKGSIPDRFSAQQFSDYHSELNMSSLELGDSALYFCASSLTSGSYNEQFFGPGTRLTVL.

The rearrangement joins TRBV2 to TRBJ2-7, with D possibly TRBD2 on 6 matching bases. CDR3 size: 16 residues. The germline V gene encodes CDR1 SNHLY and CDR2 FYNNEI. Trimming shortened V by 2 bases and J by 2 bases, and 16 bases separated the two germline ends. As DNA, the CDR3 is TGTGCCAGCAGTGAACCGGGACTTCCGAACCCCTACGAGCAGTACTTC. Translation: CASSEPGLPNPYEQYF.

The chain links TRBV7-8 to TRBJ2-2; the match to TRBD1 covers 8 bases. Per the germline V gene, CDR1 is SGHVS and CDR2 is FQNEAQ. The V segment lost 2 bases and the J segment 4 bases; nucleotides outside the gene matches: 6. The CDR3 spans 16 residues. CDR3 protein: CASSLYDRGGTGELFF. CDR3 nucleotide sequence: TGTGCCAGCAGCTTATACGACAGGGGCGGCACCGGGGAGCTGTTTTTT. Filled out from reference TRBV7-8 and TRBJ2-2, the complete variable domain reads GAGVSQSPRYKVAKRGQDVALRCDPISGHVSLFWYQQALGQGPEFLTYFQNEAQLDKSGLPSDRFFAERPEGSVSTLKIQRTQQEDSAVYLCASSLYDRGGTGELFFGEGSRLTVL.

Written as DNA, the CDR3 is TGTGCCAGCAGCTTAGACACAGGGACAAACACTGAAGCTTTCTTT. This encodes CASSLDTGTNTEAFF. The chain has TRBV7-2 and TRBJ1-1; D is perhaps TRBD1 (6 bases). Deletions cut 1 base from V and 2 bases from J, with 11 bases between. Germline CDR1 and CDR2: SGHTA and FQGNSA. CDR3 size: 15 residues.

This clone appeared a single time. The rearrangement joins TRBV30 to TRBJ2-6; the D is unclear. Germline V gene lookup returns CDR1 GTSNPN and CDR2 SVGIG (reference sequence). This CDR3 has 15 residues. V lost 0 bases and J lost 2, with 8 bases in between. The CDR3 sequence: CAWSVGGAGANVLTF. DNA for the CDR3: TGTGCCTGGAGTGTAGGTGGAGCTGGGGCCAACGTCCTGACTTTC. Variable domain in full (rest from reference TRBV30 and TRBJ2-6): SQTIHQWPATLVQPVGSPLSLECTVEGTSNPNLYWYRQAAGRGLQLLFYSVGIGQISSEVPQNLSASRPQDRQFILSSKKLLLSDSGFYLCAWSVGGAGANVLTFGAGSRLTVL.